This TCR beta chain was captured in a study of T-cell memory formation after mild COVID-19. Study summary: Largely donor-specific sequence clusters came from a couple of donors. Overall study results and limits: Cross-reactive memory seemingly joined, as some responding clones were found in pre-infection memory.

Remarks on this clonotype: Its antigen is unknown.

Libraries for TCRalpha and TCRbeta carried sample barcodes and unique molecular identifiers via 5'RACE. Each CDR3 protein gets one entry after TCRdb re-called the 5' RACE reads with MiXCR. The data contain around 500,000 distinct CDR3 sequences, over 15% of them singletons. Germline V gene lookup returns CDR1 SGHTA and CDR2 FQGNSA. Deletions cut 5 bases from V and 4 bases from J, with 23 bases between. The CDR3 consists of 17 residues. This TCR was sampled from an adult woman who had mild COVID-19 (a few samples of this study predate the infection). Cell type and time point are not known. The genes are TRBV7-2 and TRBJ1-2; weak D call: TRBD1 (5 bases). Sequenced material: PBMCs or a T cell subset sorted from them (not recorded which). DNA of the CDR3: TGTGCCAGCAGCACACAACGCCGGCAGGGAGGAGGCTATGGCTACACCTTC. It codes for CASSTQRRQGGGYGYTF.